Below, 26 T cell receptor beta chains from the same sample are listed, as sequenced in a study of T-cell reconstitution after alpha-beta-depleted transplantation in children. For TCRbeta, the library was prepared with unique molecular identifiers. TCRdb used MiXCR to reprocess the PCR reads, holding one entry per CDR3 protein. Here the sample spans some 290,000 distinct CDR3 sequences, nearly 10% being singletons. The sample consisted of PBMCs from the stem cell graft donor, taken from the stem cell graft. The receptors shown here come from a human donor who donated a stem cell graft to a child with SCID.

In its sample, this clonotype was seen a few times. V and J are TRBV20-1 and TRBJ1-1; no definite D call. The V and J ends lost 6 bases and 0 bases respectively, with 14 bases between them. Germline CDR1 is DFQATT and CDR2 is SNEGSKA (reference sequence). The CDR3 has 14 amino acids. The CDR3 DNA reads as TGCAGTGCCCCGGCGGGCAGCCTGAACACTGAAGCTTTCTTT. This sequence encodes CSAPAGSLNTEAFF.

The sample holds a few counts of this clonotype. The rearrangement joins TRBV5-1 to TRBJ2-2; 9 nucleotides agree with TRBD1. With 2 bases clipped from V and 8 bases from J, the junction kept 4 bases outside the gene matches. This CDR3 has 14 amino acids. CDR1 and CDR2 (germline): SGHRS, YFSETQ. CDR3 bases: TGCGCCAGCAGCTTTGGACAGGGGACGGGGGAGCTGTTTTTT. Translating gives CASSFGQGTGELFF.

The chain carries TRBV5-1 and TRBJ2-3; a weak D match, TRBD2 (5 bases). The V end was cut by 2 bases, the J end by 9 bases, with 19 bases between. The germline gives CDR1 SGHRS, CDR2 YFSETQ. This CDR3 spans 15 amino acids. CDR3 region: CASSLETHSSGTQYF. In DNA, the CDR3 is TGCGCCAGCAGCTTAGAAACCCACAGCTCGGGAACGCAGTATTTT.

The chain couples TRBV5-6 to TRBJ2-1; D might be TRBD2 (7 bases). This CDR3 contains 15 residues. The V end was cut by 2 bases, the J end by 4 bases, with 13 bases between. The germline CDR1 and CDR2 sequences are SGHDT and YYEEEE. This CDR3 reads CASSFRGAGYNEQFF. The CDR3 bases are TGTGCCAGCAGCTTTCGGGGGGCAGGTTACAATGAGCAGTTCTTC.

The table lists this clonotype with many counts. This rearrangement joins TRBV18 to TRBJ2-1; weak D call: TRBD2 (6 bases). V gave up 0 bases and J gave up 5 bases, with 11 bases separating them. Germline assignment: CDR1 KGHSH and CDR2 LQKENI. This CDR3 is 15 amino acids long. The CDR3 region is CASSPPREVDNEQFF. CDR3 DNA sequence: TGTGCCAGCTCACCACCCAGGGAGGTAGACAATGAGCAGTTCTTC.

This clonotype was counted only a few times. This chain links TRBV5-1 with TRBJ2-7, with D unresolved. Deletions cut 1 base from V and 4 bases from J, with 9 bases between. CDR1 is SGHRS and CDR2 is YFSETQ in the germline V gene. The CDR3 loop spans 13 amino acids. The CDR3 region is CASSLRSGYEQYF. CDR3 nucleotides: TGCGCCAGCAGCTTGCGGTCCGGATACGAGCAGTACTTC.

Only a few counts were recorded for this clonotype. The rearrangement uses TRBV7-9 and TRBJ1-3; weak D call: TRBD1 (6 bases). The V gene lost 3 bases and the J gene lost 4 bases, with 13 bases spanning the gap. Germline V gene data show CDR1 as SEHNR and CDR2 as FQNEAQ (reference sequence). The CDR3 extends over 15 amino acids. The DNA of the CDR3 is TGTGCCAGCAGCTTTAATACAGGGACGGGAAACACCATATATTTT. Translating it yields CASSFNTGTGNTIYF.

This clonotype turned up a few times. V is TRBV20-1 and J is TRBJ2-2; D might be TRBD2 (5 bases). This CDR3 has 13 amino acids. CDR1 DFQATT and CDR2 SNEGSKA come from the germline V gene (reference sequence). Trimming removed 7 bases from V and 5 bases from J, with 14 bases in between. CDR3 nucleotide sequence: TGCAGTGTGACCTCGAGGGTGACCGGGGAGCTGTTTTTT. Its protein is CSVTSRVTGELFF.

The chain combines TRBV2 with TRBJ2-2, with TRBD2 matching 9 bases. This CDR3 contains 15 residues. The V gene end was trimmed by 3 bases and the J gene end by 4 bases; junction bases not matched to a gene: 3. CDR1 and CDR2 (germline): SNHLY, FYNNEI. CDR3 sequence (DNA): TGTGCCAGCAGTGACTCGACTAGCGGCACCGGGGAGCTGTTTTTT. It translates to CASSDSTSGTGELFF.

The CDR3, as DNA: TGCGCCAGCAGTGCCCAGGCGGGGATCGAGACCCAGTACTTC. This sequence encodes CASSAQAGIETQYF. The J gene is TRBJ2-5, the V gene TRBV10-1; possibly TRBD2 for D (6 bases). Germline CDR1 reads WNHNN; CDR2 reads SYGVQD (reference sequence). The CDR3 extends over 14 amino acids. The V end was cut by 4 bases, the J end by 5 bases, with 14 bases between.

This clonotype was picked up many times. The chain joins TRBV12-3 or TRBV12-4 to TRBJ1-5; 7 bases are shared with TRBD1. Trimming at V came to 2 bases and at J to 5 bases, leaving 9 bases not matched to a gene. There are 16 residues in the CDR3. Here the CDR3 DNA reads TGTGCCAGCAGTTTAAGGGGAGGGGGCTCGGATCAGCCCCAGCATTTT. As protein: CASSLRGGGSDQPQHF.

This clonotype was observed a handful of times. This chain links TRBV18 with TRBJ2-1; TRBD2 matches at 10 bases. The V and J ends lost 4 bases and 4 bases, in that order; junction bases with no gene match: 13. CDR3 length: 18 amino acids. From germline, CDR1 is KGHSH and CDR2 LQKENI. The CDR3 loop reads CASSQTKSGGAWYNEQFF. In DNA, the CDR3 is TGTGCCAGCTCACAGACAAAAAGCGGGGGGGCCTGGTACAATGAGCAGTTCTTC.

This clonotype has just a few counts. The CDR3 sequence: CASRTMPPPNEQFF. CDR3 coding DNA: TGTGCCAGCAGGACCATGCCCCCCCCCAATGAGCAGTTCTTC. The chain is built from TRBV27 and TRBJ2-1; no firm D call. The CDR3 extends over 14 amino acids. Germline lookup yields CDR1 MNHEY and CDR2 SMNVEV (reference sequence). The ends were cut back, 6 bases at V and 6 bases at J, with 15 bases in the middle.

In this sample, this clonotype turned up many times. The chain uses TRBV14 and TRBJ2-2; a weak D match, TRBD1 (5 bases). CDR3 length: 16 residues. Trimming took off 6 bases at V and 0 bases at J, with 14 bases between the two ends. Germline loops: CDR1 SGHDN, CDR2 FVKESK. CDR3 coding DNA: TGTGCCAGCAGGGGAAGAGACAGCTCGAACACCGGGGAGCTGTTTTTT. It yields the protein CASRGRDSSNTGELFF.

This clonotype appeared a few times. This chain links TRBV5-1 with TRBJ2-6; 9 bases align to TRBD2. Unmatched junction bases numbered 7, after V lost 0 bases and J lost 0 bases. This CDR3 has 19 amino acids. Germline CDR1 reads SGHRS; CDR2 reads YFSETQ. This chain's CDR3 is CASSLDPSGALSGANVLTF. The CDR3 DNA sequence: TGCGCCAGCAGCTTGGACCCTAGCGGGGCCCTCTCTGGGGCCAACGTCCTGACTTTC. The whole variable domain, remainder taken from reference TRBV5-1 and TRBJ2-6, is KAGVTQTPRYLIKTRGQQVTLSCSPISGHRSVSWYQQTPGQGLQFLFEYFSETQRNKGNFPGRFSGRQFSNSRSEMNVSTLELGDSALYLCASSLDPSGALSGANVLTFGAGSRLTVL.

The CDR3 is CASRASGGFQETQYF. In DNA form, the CDR3 reads TGTGCCAGCAGGGCGAGCGGGGGGTTTCAAGAGACCCAGTACTTC. The chain recombines TRBV6-2 or TRBV6-3 with TRBJ2-5; 9 bases map to TRBD2. This CDR3 contains 15 residues. CDR1 MNHEY and CDR2 SVGEGT come from the germline V gene. Trimming took 6 bases from V and 2 from J; bases not matched to a gene: 7.

V gene TRBV25-1 combines with J gene TRBJ2-7; D is tentatively TRBD1 or TRBD2 (5 bases each). The CDR3 spans 14 residues. V dropped 6 bases and J dropped 2 bases, with 14 bases sitting between them. CDR1 is MGHDK and CDR2 is SYGVNS in the germline V gene. CDR3 protein: CASRPGSGTYEQYF. The CDR3, as DNA: TGTGCCAGCAGGCCGGGATCAGGGACCTACGAGCAGTACTTC.

This clonotype was observed at least ten times. This CDR3 reads CASSTGQGVPGELFF. The CDR3 DNA is TGCGCCAGCAGCACGGGACAGGGGGTTCCCGGGGAGCTGTTTTTT. This chain joins TRBV5-1 and TRBJ2-2; 11 bases agree with TRBD1. CDR1 and CDR2 (germline): SGHRS, YFSETQ. CDR3 size: 15 residues. V lost 4 bases and J lost 6; bases outside the gene matches: 5.

This clonotype was seen a few times. The V gene is TRBV9, the J gene TRBJ1-2; D may be TRBD1 (6 bases). V was cut by 0 bases and J by 3 bases, with 15 bases left in between. Germline CDR1 reads SGDLS; CDR2 reads YYNGEE. The CDR3 runs to 16 residues. The DNA for the CDR3 is TGTGCCAGCAGCGTAGGTCTTCTTTCAGGGGACTATGGCTACACCTTC. It translates to CASSVGLLSGDYGYTF.

The chain joins TRBV10-2 to TRBJ2-7; 8 bases match TRBD2. The CDR3 extends over 12 amino acids. Losses at the gene ends were 7 bases for V and 7 bases for J; bases not matched to a gene: 6. CDR1 WSHSY and CDR2 SAAADI come from the germline V gene. The CDR3 region is CASTAGAREQYF. The CDR3 bases are TGCGCCAGCACAGCGGGGGCTCGGGAGCAGTACTTC.

This clonotype was seen many times. The chain employs TRBV29-1 and TRBJ1-3; 7 nucleotides align to TRBD1. This CDR3 contains 13 residues. The germline CDR1 and CDR2 sequences are SQVTM and ANQGSEA. Losses at the gene ends were 6 bases for V and 2 bases for J; bases not matched to a gene: 4. The CDR3 DNA sequence: TGCAGCGTCCGCGGGACAGCTGGAAACACCATATATTTT. Amino acid sequence: CSVRGTAGNTIYF.

This clonotype was recorded many times. This rearrangement joins TRBV5-1 to TRBJ1-5, with TRBD1 matching over 9 bases. The ends lost 1 base at V and 2 bases at J; junction bases unmatched: 1. The CDR3 totals 15 residues. CDR1 and CDR2 (germline): SGHRS, YFSETQ. CDR3 protein: CASSLTGGGNQPQHF. The DNA of the CDR3 is TGCGCCAGCAGCTTGACAGGGGGCGGCAATCAGCCCCAGCATTTT. The variable domain in full, with the rest retrieved from reference TRBV5-1 and TRBJ1-5, is KAGVTQTPRYLIKTRGQQVTLSCSPISGHRSVSWYQQTPGQGLQFLFEYFSETQRNKGNFPGRFSGRQFSNSRSEMNVSTLELGDSALYLCASSLTGGGNQPQHFGDGTRLSIL.

This clonotype came up many times. This chain links TRBV12-3 or TRBV12-4 with TRBJ2-3; 10 nucleotides align to TRBD2. The CDR3 totals 16 residues. J gave up 6 bases and V 6 bases, and 12 bases lay outside the gene matches. The CDR3 is CASRPGSSGGWDTQYF. CDR3 nucleotides: TGTGCCAGCAGACCCGGGAGTAGCGGGGGGTGGGATACGCAGTATTTT.

This clonotype was counted only a few times. V and J are TRBV7-9 and TRBJ2-5; D ambiguous. Germline CDR1 is SEHNR and CDR2 is FQNEAQ (reference sequence). Trimming pared 1 base from V and 5 bases from J, leaving 11 bases between. The CDR3 runs to 14 residues. As DNA, the CDR3 is TGTGCCAGCAGCTTAGTTGAAGGCCAGGAGACCCAGTACTTC. Its protein is CASSLVEGQETQYF.

The table lists this clonotype with many counts. The V gene is TRBV18, the J gene TRBJ1-1, with no clear D. The CDR3 runs to 13 residues. Germline V gives CDR1 KGHSH, CDR2 LQKENI. V was pared by 5 bases and J by 1 base, with 8 bases between. This chain's CDR3 is CASSGSSNTEAFF. The CDR3 nucleotides read TGTGCCAGCTCAGGCAGTTCGAACACTGAAGCTTTCTTT.

This clonotype has just one count. The J gene is TRBJ1-2, the V gene TRBV12-3 or TRBV12-4, with TRBD1 as a possible D gene (5 bases). The V gene lost 0 bases and the J gene lost 2 bases, with 10 bases spanning the gap. This CDR3 spans 15 amino acids. The CDR3 is CASSLAGAINYGYTF. In DNA form, the CDR3 reads TGTGCCAGCAGTTTAGCCGGGGCTATAAACTATGGCTACACCTTC.